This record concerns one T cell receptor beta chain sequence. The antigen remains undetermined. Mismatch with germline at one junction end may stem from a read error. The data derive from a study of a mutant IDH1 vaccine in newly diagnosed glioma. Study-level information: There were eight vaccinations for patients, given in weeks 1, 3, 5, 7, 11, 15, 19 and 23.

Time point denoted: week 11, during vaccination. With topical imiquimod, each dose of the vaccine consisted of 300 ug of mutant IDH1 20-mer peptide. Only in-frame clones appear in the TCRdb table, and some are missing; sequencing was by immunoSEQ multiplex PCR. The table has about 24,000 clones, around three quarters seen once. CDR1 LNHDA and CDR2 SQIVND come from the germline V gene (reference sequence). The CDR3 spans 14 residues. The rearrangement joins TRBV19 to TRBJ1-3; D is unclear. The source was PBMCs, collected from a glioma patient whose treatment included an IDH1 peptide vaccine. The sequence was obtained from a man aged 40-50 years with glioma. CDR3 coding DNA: TGTGCCAGTACTTGGACCCTAGCTGGCAACACCATATATTTT. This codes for CASTWTLAGNTIYF. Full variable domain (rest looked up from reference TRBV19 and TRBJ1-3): DGGITQSPKYLFRKEGQNVTLSCEQNLNHDAMYWYRQDPGQGLRLIYYSQIVNDFQKGDIAEGYSVSREKKESFPLTVTSAQKNPTAFYLCASTWTLAGNTIYFGEGSWLTVV.